The 23 T cell receptor beta chains below come from one sample, sequenced in a study of shared clonotypes between healthy human individuals. The method was immunoSEQ multiplex PCR; TCRdb's version includes in-frame clones alone and lacks a portion of them. The profile shows some 1.4 million clones, around 95% of them singletons. Sequencing was done on a sample of naive CD4+ T cells sorted from blood. Subset in this sample: CD45RA+ positively selected. The source is a man aged 25 to 45 in good health.

CDR3 amino acids: CASSVVEQGTTSGMTDTQYF. DNA for the CDR3: TGTGCCAGCAGCGTAGTGGAACAGGGTACGACTAGCGGGATGACAGATACGCAGTATTTT. V and J are TRBV9 and TRBJ2-3; 11 bases agree with TRBD2. V was clipped by 0 bases and J by 3 bases; unmatched bases: 15. The CDR3 contains 20 residues. CDR1 is SGDLS and CDR2 is YYNGEE in the germline V gene.

The CDR3 bases are TGTGCCAGCAGCCGAGGTCCGTCCCCTTCGAGTTCTGGGGCCAACGTCCTGACTTTC. It codes for CASSRGPSPSSSGANVLTF. The gene calls are TRBV13 and TRBJ2-6; D is uncertain. V was shortened by 5 bases and J by 1 base, with 21 bases between the two germline ends. This CDR3 is 19 amino acids long. Germline V CDR1 and CDR2: PRHDT, FYEKMQ (reference sequence).

The chain couples TRBV9 to TRBJ2-2, with 7 bases that match TRBD2. Germline-derived CDR1 and CDR2 are SGDLS and YYNGEE. The CDR3 has 16 amino acids. V gave up 1 base and J gave up 5 bases; unmatched junction bases: 8. CDR3 protein: CASSVSSGGMTGELFF. Here the CDR3 DNA reads TGTGCCAGCAGCGTATCTTCCGGGGGGATGACCGGGGAGCTGTTTTTT.

The chain uses TRBV29-1 and TRBJ2-3; perhaps TRBD1 as D (5 bases). V lost 3 bases and J 3 bases, leaving 7 bases between the germline ends. Germline lookup yields CDR1 SQVTM and CDR2 ANQGSEA. This CDR3 has 12 amino acids. The CDR3 bases are TGCAGCGTTGAGCGACAGACAGATACGCAGTATTTT. This codes for CSVERQTDTQYF.

The rearrangement uses TRBV4-1 and TRBJ1-3, with D perhaps TRBD1 (6 bases). Trimming removed 4 bases from V and 4 bases from J, with 14 bases in between. Germline CDR1 and CDR2: MGHRA and YSYEKL. The CDR3 runs to 15 residues. The CDR3 sequence is CASSPFGTRGNTIYF. The CDR3 region has the DNA TGCGCCAGCAGCCCCTTTGGGACAAGGGGAAACACCATATATTTT.

V gene TRBV7-9 combines with J gene TRBJ2-7, with 8 bases aligning to TRBD1. V was clipped by 1 base and J by 5 bases; unmatched bases: 4. CDR3 length equals 14 residues. Per the germline V gene, CDR1 is SEHNR and CDR2 is FQNEAQ (reference sequence). The DNA of the CDR3 is TGTGCCAGCAGCTTAGAACGACAGGGGAACGAGCAGTACTTC. Its translation: CASSLERQGNEQYF.

About this clone: A junction end diverges from the germline sequence, so it may reflect a read error. The chain employs TRBV6-5 and TRBJ2-5; the D is unclear. There are 15 residues in the CDR3. CDR1 and CDR2 from the germline V gene are MNHEY and SVGAGI. The CDR3 DNA reads TGTGCCAGCAGTCCCTCCGTCACCTACCAAGGGACCCAGTACTTC. Residues: CASSPSVTYQGTQYF.

The chain carries TRBV4-3 and TRBJ2-1; D remains ambiguous. The CDR3 is made up of 15 amino acids. Trimming pared 1 base from V and 8 bases from J, leaving 15 bases between. Germline assignment: CDR1 LGHNA and CDR2 YSLEER. The CDR3 sequence: CASSQALGPSDEQFF. The DNA of the CDR3 is TGCGCCAGCAGCCAAGCTCTAGGCCCGTCCGATGAGCAGTTCTTC.

This clone was recorded only once. The genes are TRBV2 and TRBJ2-5; D is possibly TRBD1 (6 bases). Germline lookup yields CDR1 SNHLY and CDR2 FYNNEI. The V and J ends lost 6 bases and 3 bases respectively, with 17 bases between them. The CDR3 spans 15 residues. The CDR3 reads CASRAAFQGKETQYF. The CDR3 DNA is TGTGCCAGCAGGGCCGCCTTTCAGGGGAAAGAGACCCAGTACTTC.

Written as DNA, the CDR3 is TGTGCCAGCAGTAAACTAGCGGGAGGTGGAGGCGAGCAGTACTTC. It is translated as CASSKLAGGGGEQYF. This rearrangement joins TRBV25-1 to TRBJ2-7; 12 positions match TRBD2. Germline V lookup: CDR1 MGHDK, CDR2 SYGVNS. The CDR3 totals 15 residues. Trimming removed 5 bases from V and 6 bases from J; junction bases left unmatched: 8.

The J gene is TRBJ2-7, the V gene TRBV5-6, with D tentatively TRBD1 or TRBD2 (6 bases each). The V gene lost 3 bases and the J gene lost 2 bases, with 15 bases spanning the gap. The germline gives CDR1 SGHDT, CDR2 YYEEEE. The CDR3 is made up of 15 amino acids. DNA for the CDR3: TGTGCCAGCAGCTACGGGGGACATCGTACCTACGAGCAGTACTTC. This codes for CASSYGGHRTYEQYF. Based on the CDR3 plus reference TRBV5-6 and TRBJ2-7, the full variable domain is DAGVTQSPTHLIKTRGQQVTLRCSPKSGHDTVSWYQQALGQGPQFIFQYYEEEERQRGNFPDRFSGHQFPNYSSELNVNALLLGDSALYLCASSYGGHRTYEQYFGPGTRLTVT.

This chain uses TRBV25-1 with TRBJ2-7, with D possibly matching TRBD1 (6 bases). Trimming took off 6 bases at V and 3 bases at J, with 15 bases between the two ends. The CDR3 has 14 amino acids. Germline V gene data show CDR1 as MGHDK and CDR2 as SYGVNS. The CDR3: CASRPTGVHYEQYF. As DNA, the CDR3 is TGTGCCAGCAGGCCGACAGGAGTTCACTACGAGCAGTACTTC.

The J gene is TRBJ2-1, the V gene TRBV28; 8 bases map to TRBD1. Trimming cost V 3 bases and J 10 bases; bases outside gene matches: 11. Germline V CDR1 and CDR2: MDHEN, SYDVKM. There are 15 residues in the CDR3. The CDR3 sequence: CASSLGGFGDREQFF. DNA of the CDR3: TGTGCCAGCAGTTTGGGCGGGTTCGGGGACAGGGAGCAGTTCTTC. Filled out from reference TRBV28 and TRBJ2-1, the complete variable domain reads DVKVTQSSRYLVKRTGEKVFLECVQDMDHENMFWYRQDPGLGLRLIYFSYDVKMKEKGDIPEGYSVSREKKERFSLILESASTNQTSMYLCASSLGGFGDREQFFGPGTRLTVL.

CDR3: CALRDSGEQYF. CDR3 in DNA: TGTGCCCTTCGGGACTCCGGGGAGCAGTACTTC. The chain employs TRBV10-3 and TRBJ2-7, with D tentatively TRBD2 (6 bases). Germline assignment: CDR1 ENHRY and CDR2 SYGVKD. CDR3 size: 11 residues. The V end lost 11 bases, the J end lost 7 bases, and 15 bases lay between the germline ends.

The rearrangement joins TRBV7-2 to TRBJ2-3; D ambiguous. CDR3 length: 14 residues. Germline V gene lookup returns CDR1 SGHTA and CDR2 FQGNSA. V was pared by 5 bases and J by 0 bases, with 9 bases between. Written as DNA, the CDR3 is TGTGCCAGCAGCCAGGCTAGTAGCACAGATACGCAGTATTTT. This translates into CASSQASSTDTQYF.

The J gene is TRBJ1-1, the V gene TRBV27; no clear D gene. Trimming removed 7 bases at V and 1 base at J, with 13 bases between. The CDR3 covers 14 residues. Germline V gives CDR1 MNHEY, CDR2 SMNVEV (reference sequence). In DNA form, the CDR3 reads TGTGCCAGCACTCCTGGCACGAGGAACACTGAAGCTTTCTTT. Amino acid sequence: CASTPGTRNTEAFF.

This chain uses TRBV6-1 with TRBJ2-5; either TRBD1 or TRBD2 may supply D (5 bases each). CDR3 length equals 15 residues. The germline V gene encodes CDR1 MNHNS and CDR2 SASEGT. V shed 0 bases and J shed 1 base, with 9 bases lying between them. CDR3 sequence reads: CASSEARGVQETQYF. The CDR3, as DNA: TGTGCCAGCAGTGAAGCACGAGGGGTCCAAGAGACCCAGTACTTC.

The chain uses TRBV7-9 and TRBJ2-7; D ambiguous. The germline CDR1 and CDR2 sequences are SEHNR and FQNEAQ (reference sequence). V was trimmed by 0 bases and J by 4 bases, leaving 4 bases between them. This CDR3 has 12 amino acids. CDR3 sequence (DNA): TGTGCCAGCAGCTTAGCCCAATACGAGCAGTACTTC. It codes for CASSLAQYEQYF. The full variable domain, rest sourced from reference TRBV7-9 and TRBJ2-7, is DTGVSQNPRHKITKRGQNVTFRCDPISEHNRLYWYRQTLGQGPEFLTYFQNEAQLEKSRLLSDRFSAERPKGSFSTLEIQRTEQGDSAMYLCASSLAQYEQYFGPGTRLTVT.

The V call is TRBV9, the J call TRBJ1-5; a weak D match, TRBD1 (5 bases). With 0 bases removed from V and 1 base from J, the gap between germline ends came to 8 bases. There are 15 residues in the CDR3. Germline CDR1 SGDLS, CDR2 YYNGEE. The CDR3 sequence: CASSVAGSSNQPQHF. DNA of the CDR3: TGTGCCAGCAGCGTAGCAGGGTCGAGCAATCAGCCCCAGCATTTT.

The rearrangement links TRBV5-1 to TRBJ1-4; perhaps TRBD1 as D (5 bases). Germline V gene sequence: CDR1 SGHRS, CDR2 YFSETQ. The V gene lost 0 bases and the J gene lost 13 bases, with 13 bases spanning the gap. CDR3 length equals 13 residues. This chain's CDR3 is CASSLEGGGGLFF. The CDR3 DNA is TGCGCCAGCAGCTTGGAAGGAGGCGGGGGACTGTTTTTT.

As to this clone: Other DNA sequences in this specimen translate into the identical CDR3. CDR3 sequence reads: CASSLELGELFF. The CDR3 DNA follows: TGTGCCAGCAGCTTAGAGCTCGGGGAGCTGTTTTTT. This rearrangement joins TRBV7-9 to TRBJ2-2; D unclear. The V gene's germline CDR1 is SEHNR and CDR2 FQNEAQ (reference sequence). V lost 1 base to trimming and J lost 7 bases, with 4 bases between them. This CDR3 is built from 12 residues.

The sample holds one count of this clone. The CDR3: CASSTTWGIQHF. The CDR3 nucleotides read TGTGCCAGCTCAACCACGTGGGGGATCCAGCATTTT. V gene TRBV18 combines with J gene TRBJ1-5, with D possibly matching TRBD1 (5 bases). The germline gives CDR1 KGHSH, CDR2 LQKENI. V dropped 5 bases and J dropped 12 bases, with 14 bases sitting between them. The CDR3 contains 12 residues.

The rearrangement joins TRBV5-4 to TRBJ2-7, with D perhaps TRBD1 (5 bases). Trimming cost V 10 bases and J 6 bases, with 20 bases left between them. The germline V gene encodes CDR1 SGHNT and CDR2 YYREEE (reference sequence). The length of the CDR3 is 13 residues. CDR3 in DNA: TGTGCCGCCGCCAGGGATATATCGGGCGAGCAGTACTTC. It yields the protein CAAARDISGEQYF.